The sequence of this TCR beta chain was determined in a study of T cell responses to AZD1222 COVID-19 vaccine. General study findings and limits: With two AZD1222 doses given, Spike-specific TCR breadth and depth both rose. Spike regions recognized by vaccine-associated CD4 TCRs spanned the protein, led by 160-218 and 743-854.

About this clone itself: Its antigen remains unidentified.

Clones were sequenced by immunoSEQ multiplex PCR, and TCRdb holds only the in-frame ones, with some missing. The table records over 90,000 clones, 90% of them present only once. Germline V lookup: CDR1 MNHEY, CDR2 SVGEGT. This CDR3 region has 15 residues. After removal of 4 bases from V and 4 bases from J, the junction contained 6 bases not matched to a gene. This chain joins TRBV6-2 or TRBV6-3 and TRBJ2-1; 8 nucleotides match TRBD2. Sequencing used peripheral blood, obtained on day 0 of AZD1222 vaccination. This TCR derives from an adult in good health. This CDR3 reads CASSSGGGRYNEQFF. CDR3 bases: TGTGCCAGCAGTTCGGGGGGGGGCCGGTACAATGAGCAGTTCTTC.